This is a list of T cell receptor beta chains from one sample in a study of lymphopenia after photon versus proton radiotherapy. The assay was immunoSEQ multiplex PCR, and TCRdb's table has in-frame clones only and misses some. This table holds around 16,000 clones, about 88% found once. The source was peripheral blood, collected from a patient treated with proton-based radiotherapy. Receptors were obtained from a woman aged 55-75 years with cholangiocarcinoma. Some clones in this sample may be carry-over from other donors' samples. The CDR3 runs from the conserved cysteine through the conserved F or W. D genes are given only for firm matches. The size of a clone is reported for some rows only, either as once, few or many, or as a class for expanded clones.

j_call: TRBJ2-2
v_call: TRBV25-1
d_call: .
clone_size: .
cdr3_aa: CASSEYRQGHSGELFF
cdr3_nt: TGTGCCAGCAGTGAATATAGGCAGGGGCACTCGGGGGAGCTGTTTTTT

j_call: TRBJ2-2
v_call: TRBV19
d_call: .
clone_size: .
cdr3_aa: CASSIVQPGGELFF
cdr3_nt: TGTGCCAGTAGTATCGTTCAGCCGGGCGGGGAGCTGTTTTTT

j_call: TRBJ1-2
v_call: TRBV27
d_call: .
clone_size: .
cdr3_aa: CASSLSGRGYTF
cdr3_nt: TGTGCCAGCAGTTTATCGGGGAGAGGCTACACCTTC

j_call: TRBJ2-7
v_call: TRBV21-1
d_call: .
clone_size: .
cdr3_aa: CASSKAATGHYEQYF
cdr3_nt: TGTGCCAGCAGCAAGGCTGCGACAGGGCACTACGAGCAGTACTTC

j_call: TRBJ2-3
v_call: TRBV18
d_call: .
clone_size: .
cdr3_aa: CASSPLADTQYF
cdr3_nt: TGTGCCAGCTCACCACTTGCAGATACGCAGTATTTT

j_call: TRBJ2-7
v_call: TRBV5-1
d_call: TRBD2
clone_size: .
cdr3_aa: CASSPDGGSTYEQYF
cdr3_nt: TGCGCCAGCAGCCCCGACGGGGGGTCCACCTACGAGCAGTACTTC

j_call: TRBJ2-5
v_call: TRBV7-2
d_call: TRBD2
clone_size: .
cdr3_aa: CASSSTSGRAPGDQYF
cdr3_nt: TGTGCCAGCAGCTCAACTAGCGGGAGGGCCCCAGGTGACCAGTACTTC

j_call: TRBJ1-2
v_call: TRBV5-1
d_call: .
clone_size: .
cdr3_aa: CASSLGDTGSYGYTF
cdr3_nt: TGCGCCAGCAGCTTGGGGGATACAGGTTCTTATGGCTACACCTTC

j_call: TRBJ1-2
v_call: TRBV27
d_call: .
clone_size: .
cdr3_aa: CASSPIGGYYGYTF
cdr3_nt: TGTGCCAGCAGTCCTATTGGGGGCTACTATGGCTACACCTTC

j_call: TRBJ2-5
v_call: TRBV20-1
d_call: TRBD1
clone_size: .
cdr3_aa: CSKGQGATQYF
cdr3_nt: TGCAGTAAAGGACAGGGTGCTACCCAGTACTTC

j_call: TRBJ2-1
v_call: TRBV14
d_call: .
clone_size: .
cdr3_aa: CASSPGFYTNQNEQFF
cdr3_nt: TGTGCCAGCAGCCCCGGATTCTATACCAACCAAAATGAGCAGTTCTTC

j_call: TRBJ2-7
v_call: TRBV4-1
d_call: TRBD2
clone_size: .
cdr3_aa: CASSRSGTSGARSYEQYF
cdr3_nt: TGCGCCAGCAGCCGATCCGGGACTAGCGGGGCCCGCTCCTACGAGCAGTACTTC

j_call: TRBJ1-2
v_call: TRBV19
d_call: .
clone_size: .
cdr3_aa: CASTLIGGFYGYTF
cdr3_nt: TGTGCCAGTACCCTCATCGGGGGTTTCTATGGCTACACCTTC

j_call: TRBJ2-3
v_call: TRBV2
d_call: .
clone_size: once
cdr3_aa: CASSLVDTQYF
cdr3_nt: TGTGCCAGCAGCCTGGTAGATACGCAGTATTTT

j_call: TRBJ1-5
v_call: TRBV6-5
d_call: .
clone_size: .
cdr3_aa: CASRAGHRGQPQHF
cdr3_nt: TGTGCCAGCAGAGCGGGACACCGCGGTCAGCCCCAGCATTTT

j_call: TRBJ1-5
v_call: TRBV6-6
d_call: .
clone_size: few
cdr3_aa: CASNPSPGQPQHF
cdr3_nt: TGTGCCAGCAACCCCAGCCCGGGTCAGCCCCAGCATTTT

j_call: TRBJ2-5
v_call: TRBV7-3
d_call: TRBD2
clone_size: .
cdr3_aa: CASSYSGGLQETQYF
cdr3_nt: TGTGCCAGCAGCTATAGCGGGGGGCTCCAGGAGACCCAGTACTTC

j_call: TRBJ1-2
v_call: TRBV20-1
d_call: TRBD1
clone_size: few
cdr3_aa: CSARQGYGYTF
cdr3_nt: TGCAGTGCCAGACAGGGCTATGGCTACACCTTC

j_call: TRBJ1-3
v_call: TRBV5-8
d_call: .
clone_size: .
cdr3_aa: CASSSTHPGNTIYF
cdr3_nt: TGTGCCAGCAGCTCCACCCACCCTGGAAACACCATATATTTT

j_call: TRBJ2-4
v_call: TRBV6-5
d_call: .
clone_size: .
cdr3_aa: CASSYDGGLGNIQYF
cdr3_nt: TGTGCCAGCAGTTACGATGGGGGCCTGGGAAACATTCAGTACTTC

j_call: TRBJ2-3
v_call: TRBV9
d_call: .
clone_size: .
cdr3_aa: CASSVAPSSTDTQYF
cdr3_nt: TGTGCCAGCAGCGTAGCACCCTCGAGCACAGATACGCAGTATTTT

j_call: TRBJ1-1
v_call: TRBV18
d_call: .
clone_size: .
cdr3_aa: CASSRVREGTEAFF
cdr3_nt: TGTGCCAGCTCACGGGTCAGGGAGGGCACTGAAGCTTTCTTT

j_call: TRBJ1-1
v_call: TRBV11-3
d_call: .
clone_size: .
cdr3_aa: CASSRDGNTEAFF
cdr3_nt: TGTGCCAGCAGCCGGGACGGAAACACTGAAGCTTTCTTT